This TCR beta chain was captured by sequencing in a study of cytotoxic CD8 clonotypes in ibrutinib-treated CLL. Study as a whole: Partial response occurred in approximately 25 patients and complete response in 2; at median approximately 65 months, around 14 remained remitted and around twelve progressed.

Germline values: CDR1 MNHEY, CDR2 SVGAGI. V was pared by 5 bases and J by 8 bases, with 12 bases between. The CDR3 runs 13 residues. Assay: immunoSEQ multiplex PCR; the TCRdb copy retains only in-frame clones and omits some. The repertoire consists of under 200,000 clones, with approximately 84% occurring once and the leading ten covering 3.5% to 5.5%. Cryopreserved PBMCs yielded about 2 micrograms of genomic DNA for TCR beta libraries. The V gene is TRBV6-5, the J gene TRBJ1-4; TRBD1 might be the D (6 bases). This clonotype originated in a human donor with chronic lymphocytic leukemia. The input for sequencing was PBMCs, taken after 24 months of ibrutinib treatment. The CDR3 DNA reads TGTGCCAGCAGTGGGGGGGCCGGCGAAAAACTGTTTTTT. Its protein product is CASSGGAGEKLFF.